This T cell receptor (beta chain) originates from a study of T cell responses to AZD1222 COVID-19 vaccine (dated by TCRdb to about 2021). At the level of the whole study: A total of roughly 240 trial participants underwent TCR sequencing, of whom roughly 210 received two doses of AZD1222 and about 26 received two doses of the MenACWY control vaccine. Trial participants were enrolled into age subgroups of 18-55, 56-69 and 70-plus years, which contained 148, 28 and 57 TCR-sequenced participants, respectively.

The CDR3 regions of human TCRbeta chains were analyzed by immunosequencing. The original methods were these. Repertoire TCRs were matched against a reference library of SARS-CoV-2-specific TCRs generated with the MIRA antigen-specificity platform. Breadth was defined as the fraction of unique TCRs that were SARS-CoV-2-associated. Depth was defined as the fraction of total T cells that were SARS-CoV-2-associated. Each spike-specific TCR was assigned to its reactive spike region and to a CD4 or CD8 class using the MIRA data. Log10-transformed breadth and depth values were compared by one-way ANOVA with Sidak's multiple comparisons tests. The immuneACCESS repertoire file appears here via TCRdb, limited to in-frame rearrangements. These files lack a portion of the clones; in checked studies, under half of the deficit traces to unresolved V genes, and the cause of the others is not known. V and J calls and clone size come straight from that table; D and trimming were deduced from the DNA. The sample data list approximately 61,000 clones, and roughly four fifths of these were observed just once. The ten largest clones take up approximately 25% of the sample.

Paper-wide results and their limitations: The 56-69-year group was small, and its depth increase did not reach significance, likely because of low power. Only six AZD1222 recipients were SARS-CoV-2 seropositive at baseline, limiting conclusions about previously exposed vaccinees. Because no day 14 peak-response samples were available, repertoires were characterized only after the peak T cell response. Reportedly, close to half of the unique spike-specific TCRs recognized epitopes lying outside the regions that are mutated in the B.1.351 and B.1.1.7 variants. Participants were mostly white British, with more females than males. The authors suggested clonal diversity may have been underestimated. Vaccine-associated CD4 TCRs spanned the whole spike protein, with dominant responses in regions 160-218 and 743-854. After two AZD1222 doses, spike-specific TCR breadth and depth were significantly higher than at day 0 and than in MenACWY recipients.

As to this clone: Its antigen is still unknown. The record has no base qualities; no much larger clone is one base away.

Compared with germline, V lacks 4 bases and J lacks 5 bases; bases without a gene match: 8. The CDR3 covers 15 residues, taking in both the cysteine and the phenylalanine. CDR3 DNA only is kept here, 45 bases in frame from base 1. From a lookup of the germline V gene (reference sequence), CDR1 and CDR2 are SGHKS and YYEKEE. Sample time point, as interpreted from the label and publication: about 28 days (+/-7) after the second vaccine dose. Because spike-specific TCR depth and breadth did not differ between the two schedules, AZD1222 recipients who got a second dose at roughly 4 weeks were pooled with those who got a second dose at roughly 12 weeks. Vaccinee samples came from UK trials COV001 and COV002, including a single-blind randomized controlled phase 2/3 trial of AZD1222 (ChAdOx1 nCoV-19) in healthy adults. For TCRbeta chain sequencing, PBMC samples from trial participants were taken at day 0 and at day 28 after the second dose.

The TCR was taken from an adult who received the AZD1222 COVID-19 vaccine. The sequence is built from TRBV5-5 and TRBJ2-1; TRBD1 matches 8 bases in the middle. The sequencing here drew on peripheral blood, taken 28 days after the second AZD1222 dose. The CDR3: CASSRRQGYNNEQFF. The bases are TGTGCCAGCAGCCGGAGACAGGGGTACAACAATGAGCAGTTCTTC.